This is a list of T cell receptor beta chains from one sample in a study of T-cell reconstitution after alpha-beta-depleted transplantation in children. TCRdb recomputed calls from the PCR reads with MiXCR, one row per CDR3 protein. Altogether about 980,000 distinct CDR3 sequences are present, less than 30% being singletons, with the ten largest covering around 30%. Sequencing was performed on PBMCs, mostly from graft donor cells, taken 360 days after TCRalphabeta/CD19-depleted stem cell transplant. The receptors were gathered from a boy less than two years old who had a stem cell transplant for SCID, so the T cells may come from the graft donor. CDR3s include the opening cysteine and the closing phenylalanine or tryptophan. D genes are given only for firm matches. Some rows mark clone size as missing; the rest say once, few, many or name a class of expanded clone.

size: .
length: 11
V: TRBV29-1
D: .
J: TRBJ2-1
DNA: TGCAGCGTTGGTCTACCAGCGGAGCAGTTCTTC
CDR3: CSVGLPAEQFF

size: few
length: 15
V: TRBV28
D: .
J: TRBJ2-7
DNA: TGTGCCAGCACCCCTCCCCGACGAACCGCCTACGAGCAGTACTTC
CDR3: CASTPPRRTAYEQYF

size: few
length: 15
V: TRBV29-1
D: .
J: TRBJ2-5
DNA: TGCAGCGTTTCGGGGCTTTTTGGACTTCGGGAGACCCAGTACTTC
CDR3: CSVSGLFGLRETQYF

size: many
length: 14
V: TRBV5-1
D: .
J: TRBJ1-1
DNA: TGTGCCAGCAGCTTAGTAGCCGGGAACACTGAAGCTTTCTTT
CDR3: CASSLVAGNTEAFF

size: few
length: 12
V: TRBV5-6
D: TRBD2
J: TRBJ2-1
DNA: TGTGCCAGCAGCTTGGGACTAGCAGGGCAGTTCTTC
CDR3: CASSLGLAGQFF

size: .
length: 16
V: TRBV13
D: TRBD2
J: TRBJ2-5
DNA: TGTGCCAGCTCCCACAGAGGGGAGGGGAGGGAAGAGACCCAGTACTTC
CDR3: CASSHRGEGREETQYF

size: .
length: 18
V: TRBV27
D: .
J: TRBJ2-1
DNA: TGTGCCAGCAGTTTACTGGGGGGGGCCCTACCCAACTACAATGAGCAGTTCTTC
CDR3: CASSLLGGALPNYNEQFF

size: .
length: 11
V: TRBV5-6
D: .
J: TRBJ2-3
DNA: TGTGCCAGCCAAGACCGCCGGGAGCAGTATTTT
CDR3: CASQDRREQYF

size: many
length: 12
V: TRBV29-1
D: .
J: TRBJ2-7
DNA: TGCAGCGTTCGTAGCCAGTCCTACGAGCAGTACTTC
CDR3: CSVRSQSYEQYF

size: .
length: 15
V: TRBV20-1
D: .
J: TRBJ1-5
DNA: TGCAGTGCGGAGCGGGCCCAGGGCGGCAATCAGCCCCAGCATTTT
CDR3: CSAERAQGGNQPQHF